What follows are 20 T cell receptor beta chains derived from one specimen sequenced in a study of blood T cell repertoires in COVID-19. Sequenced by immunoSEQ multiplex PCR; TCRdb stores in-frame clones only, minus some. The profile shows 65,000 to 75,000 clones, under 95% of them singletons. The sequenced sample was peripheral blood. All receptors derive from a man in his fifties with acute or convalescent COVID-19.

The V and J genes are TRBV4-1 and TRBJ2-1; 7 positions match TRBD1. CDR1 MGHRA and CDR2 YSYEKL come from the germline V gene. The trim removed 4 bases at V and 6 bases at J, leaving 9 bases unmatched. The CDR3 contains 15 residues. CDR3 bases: TGCGCCAGCAGCCTACGGACAGGATGGGGCAATGAGCAGTTCTTC. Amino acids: CASSLRTGWGNEQFF.

CDR3 sequence: CAISREQNQPQHF. CDR3 nucleotide sequence: TGTGCCATCAGTCGTGAACAGAATCAGCCCCAGCATTTT. This chain links TRBV10-3 with TRBJ1-5, with D unresolved. CDR1 is ENHRY, CDR2 SYGVKD, per germline. CDR3 length: 13 amino acids. Trimming pared 5 bases from V and 4 bases from J, leaving 9 bases between.

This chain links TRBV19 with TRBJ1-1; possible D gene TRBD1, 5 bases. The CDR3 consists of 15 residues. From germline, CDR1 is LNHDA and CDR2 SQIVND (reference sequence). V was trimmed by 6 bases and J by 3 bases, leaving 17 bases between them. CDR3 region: CASSPPGSGDTEAFF. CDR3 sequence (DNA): TGTGCCAGTAGCCCCCCCGGTTCGGGGGACACTGAAGCTTTCTTT.

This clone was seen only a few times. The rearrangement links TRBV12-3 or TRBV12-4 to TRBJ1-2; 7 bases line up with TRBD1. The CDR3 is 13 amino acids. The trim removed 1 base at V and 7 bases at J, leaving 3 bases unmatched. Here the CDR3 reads CASSLGRGSGYTF. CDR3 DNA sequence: TGTGCCAGCAGTTTAGGCAGGGGGTCTGGCTACACCTTC.

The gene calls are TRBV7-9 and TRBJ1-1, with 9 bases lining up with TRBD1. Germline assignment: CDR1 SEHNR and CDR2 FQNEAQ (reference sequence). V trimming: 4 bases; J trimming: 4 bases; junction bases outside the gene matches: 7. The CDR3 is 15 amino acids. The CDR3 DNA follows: TGTGCCAGCAGCTCCTTACAGGGGGCCGGCACTGAAGCTTTCTTT. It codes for CASSSLQGAGTEAFF.

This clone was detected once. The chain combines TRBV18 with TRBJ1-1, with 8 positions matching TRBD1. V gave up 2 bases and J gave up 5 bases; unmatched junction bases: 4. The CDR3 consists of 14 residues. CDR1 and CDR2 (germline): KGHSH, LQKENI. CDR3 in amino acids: CASSPSQGATEAFF. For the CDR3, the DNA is TGTGCCAGCTCACCATCCCAGGGGGCTACTGAAGCTTTCTTT.

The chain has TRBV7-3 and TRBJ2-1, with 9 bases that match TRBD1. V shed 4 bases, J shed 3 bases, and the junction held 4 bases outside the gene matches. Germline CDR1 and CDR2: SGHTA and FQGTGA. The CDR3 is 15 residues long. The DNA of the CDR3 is TGTGCCAGCAGCTCCCGGGACAGGGTCTACAATGAGCAGTTCTTC. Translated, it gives CASSSRDRVYNEQFF.

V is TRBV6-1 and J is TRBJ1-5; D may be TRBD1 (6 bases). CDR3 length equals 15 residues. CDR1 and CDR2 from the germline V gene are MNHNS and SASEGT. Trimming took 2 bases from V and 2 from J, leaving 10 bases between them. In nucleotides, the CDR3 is TGTGCCAGCAGTGAACAGGGGATCGGCAATCAGCCCCAGCATTTT. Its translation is CASSEQGIGNQPQHF.

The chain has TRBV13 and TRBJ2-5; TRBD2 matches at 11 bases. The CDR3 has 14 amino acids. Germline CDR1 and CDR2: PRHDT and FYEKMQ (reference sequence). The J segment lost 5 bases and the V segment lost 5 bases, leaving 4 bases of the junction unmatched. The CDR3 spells CASSQTSGIETQYF. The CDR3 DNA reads TGTGCCAGCAGCCAGACTAGCGGGATTGAGACCCAGTACTTC.

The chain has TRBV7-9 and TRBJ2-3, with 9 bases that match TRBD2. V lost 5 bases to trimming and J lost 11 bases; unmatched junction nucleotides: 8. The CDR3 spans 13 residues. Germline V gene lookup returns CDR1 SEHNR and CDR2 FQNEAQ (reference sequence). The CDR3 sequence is CASSPGTSPRQYF. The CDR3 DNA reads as TGTGCCAGCAGCCCCGGGACTAGCCCCCGGCAGTATTTT.

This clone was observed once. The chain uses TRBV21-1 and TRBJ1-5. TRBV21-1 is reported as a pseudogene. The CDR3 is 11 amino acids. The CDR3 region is CASTPIMPQHF. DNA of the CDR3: TGTGCCAGCACCCCTATAATGCCCCAGCATTTT.

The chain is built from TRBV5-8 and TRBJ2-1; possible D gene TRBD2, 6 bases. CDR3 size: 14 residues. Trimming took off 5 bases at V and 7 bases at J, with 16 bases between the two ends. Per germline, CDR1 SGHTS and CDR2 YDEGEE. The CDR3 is CASSLGLATNEQFF. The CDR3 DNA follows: TGTGCCAGCAGTCTTGGGCTAGCGACGAATGAGCAGTTCTTC.

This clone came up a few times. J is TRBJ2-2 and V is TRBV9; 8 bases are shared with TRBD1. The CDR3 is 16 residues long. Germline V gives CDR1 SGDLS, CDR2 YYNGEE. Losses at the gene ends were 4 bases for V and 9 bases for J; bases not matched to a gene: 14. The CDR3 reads CASSSPTAGGSRELFF. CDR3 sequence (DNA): TGTGCCAGCAGCTCCCCCACGGCAGGGGGCTCAAGGGAGCTGTTTTTT.

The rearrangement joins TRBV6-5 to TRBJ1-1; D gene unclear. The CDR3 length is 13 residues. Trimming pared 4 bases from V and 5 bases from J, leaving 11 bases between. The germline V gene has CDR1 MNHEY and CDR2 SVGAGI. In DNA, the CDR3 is TGTGCCAGCAGTTCTATGGGCGAGACTGAAGCTTTCTTT. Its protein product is CASSSMGETEAFF.

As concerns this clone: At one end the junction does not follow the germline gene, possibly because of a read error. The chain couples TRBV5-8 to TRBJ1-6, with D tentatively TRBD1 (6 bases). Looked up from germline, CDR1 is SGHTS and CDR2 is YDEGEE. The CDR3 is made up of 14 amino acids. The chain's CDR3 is CASSLARGNSPLHF. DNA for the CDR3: TGTGCCAGCAGTTTGGCCAGGGGAAATTCACCCCTCCACTTT.

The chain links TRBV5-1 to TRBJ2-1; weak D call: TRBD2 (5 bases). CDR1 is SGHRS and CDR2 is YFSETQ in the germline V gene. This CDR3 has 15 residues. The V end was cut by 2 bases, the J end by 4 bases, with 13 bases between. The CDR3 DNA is TGCGCCAGCAGCTTTGGAGGTGAAACTTACAATGAGCAGTTCTTC. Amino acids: CASSFGGETYNEQFF.

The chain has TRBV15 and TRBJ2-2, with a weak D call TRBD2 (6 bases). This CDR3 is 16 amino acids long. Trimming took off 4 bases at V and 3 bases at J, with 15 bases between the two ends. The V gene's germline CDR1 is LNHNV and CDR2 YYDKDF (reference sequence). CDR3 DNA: TGTGCCACCAGCAAAACGGGACTCCGGGACACCGGGGAGCTGTTTTTT. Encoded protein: CATSKTGLRDTGELFF.

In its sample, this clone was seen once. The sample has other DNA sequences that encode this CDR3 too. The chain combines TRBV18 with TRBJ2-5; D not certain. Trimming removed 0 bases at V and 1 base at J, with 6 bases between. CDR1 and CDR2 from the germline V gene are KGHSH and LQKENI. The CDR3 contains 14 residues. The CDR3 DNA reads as TGTGCCAGCTCACCACCGAACAGCCAAGAGACCCAGTACTTC. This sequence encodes CASSPPNSQETQYF.

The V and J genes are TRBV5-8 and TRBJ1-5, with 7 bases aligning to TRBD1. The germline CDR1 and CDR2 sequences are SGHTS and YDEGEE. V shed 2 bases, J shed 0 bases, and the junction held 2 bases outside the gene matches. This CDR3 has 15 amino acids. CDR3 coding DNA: TGTGCCAGCAGCTTTTACAGGGGTAGCAATCAGCCCCAGCATTTT. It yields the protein CASSFYRGSNQPQHF. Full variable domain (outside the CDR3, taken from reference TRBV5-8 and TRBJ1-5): EAGVTQSPTHLIKTRGQQATLRCSPISGHTSVYWYQQALGLGLQFLLWYDEGEERNRGNFPPRFSGRQFPNYSSELNVNALELEDSALYLCASSFYRGSNQPQHFGDGTRLSIL.

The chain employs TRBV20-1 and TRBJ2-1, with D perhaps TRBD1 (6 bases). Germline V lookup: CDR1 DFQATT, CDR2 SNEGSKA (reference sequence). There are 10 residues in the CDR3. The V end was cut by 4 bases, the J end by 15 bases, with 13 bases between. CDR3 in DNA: TGCAGTGCTACTAACAGGGATCCGTTCTTC. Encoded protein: CSATNRDPFF.